Each of the 29 T cell receptor beta chains below was sequenced from the same sample in a study of control samples from healthy donors and cancer patients. Assay: immunoSEQ multiplex PCR; the TCRdb copy retains only in-frame clones and omits some. This sample carries roughly 6,900 clones, more than 65% of them seen once, and the ten largest clones take 28%. The sample consisted of PBMCs. These receptors came from a man between 70 and 80 years old with lung cancer.

V and J are TRBV5-4 and TRBJ1-2; unclear D gene. This CDR3 contains 13 residues. Trimming stripped 0 bases from V and 4 bases from J, with 7 bases between. Germline V gene data show CDR1 as SGHNT and CDR2 as YYREEE (reference sequence). The CDR3 region is CASSLGASYGYTF. CDR3 bases: TGTGCCAGCAGCTTGGGGGCTAGCTATGGCTACACCTTC.

The chain joins TRBV19 to TRBJ1-6; TRBD1 matches at 7 bases. Germline loops: CDR1 LNHDA, CDR2 SQIVND (reference sequence). There are 15 residues in the CDR3. The V segment lost 6 bases and the J segment 8 bases; nucleotides outside the gene matches: 10. CDR3 sequence reads: CASRTQTGSYSPLHF. The CDR3 region has the DNA TGTGCCAGTAGGACCCAGACAGGGTCTTATTCACCCCTCCACTTT.

The genes are TRBV21-1 and TRBJ2-1. TRBV21-1 is a recognized pseudogene. The CDR3 totals 17 residues. The CDR3: CASSNFPAGQPYNEQFF. CDR3 in DNA: TGTGCCAGCAGCAACTTTCCAGCGGGACAGCCCTACAATGAGCAGTTCTTC.

The J gene is TRBJ2-1, the V gene TRBV19; 14 nucleotides align to TRBD2. Trimming took 4 bases from V and 6 from J; bases not matched to a gene: 8. The CDR3 extends over 17 amino acids. Germline CDR1 LNHDA, CDR2 SQIVND (reference sequence). The CDR3 DNA sequence: TGTGCCAGTAGTAGGGGACTAGCGGGAGTGGGACGCAATGAGCAGTTCTTC. Translation gives CASSRGLAGVGRNEQFF.

The chain is built from TRBV4-1 and TRBJ1-1; D is possibly TRBD1 (5 bases). Looked up from germline, CDR1 is MGHRA and CDR2 is YSYEKL. The CDR3 runs 16 residues. Trimming stripped 5 bases from V and 1 base from J, with 17 bases between. The CDR3: CASSGGEWGWNTEAFF. CDR3 sequence (DNA): TGCGCCAGCAGCGGGGGGGAATGGGGGTGGAACACTGAAGCTTTCTTT.

The chain couples TRBV19 to TRBJ2-3; the match to TRBD2 covers 8 bases. V shed 3 bases and J 0 bases; nucleotides not matched to a gene: 2. Germline CDR1 reads LNHDA; CDR2 reads SQIVND (reference sequence). The CDR3 has 15 amino acids. The CDR3 spells CASSITSGSTDTQYF. DNA for the CDR3: TGTGCCAGTAGTATTACTAGCGGAAGCACAGATACGCAGTATTTT.

The rearrangement uses TRBV6-5 and TRBJ1-1, with D possibly matching TRBD1 (6 bases). Deletions cut 1 base from V and 4 bases from J, with 7 bases between. Germline CDR1 MNHEY, CDR2 SVGAGI. The CDR3 is 13 amino acids. The CDR3 here is CASSYLGGTEAFF. The CDR3 coding sequence is TGTGCCAGCAGTTACTTAGGGGGCACTGAAGCTTTCTTT.

The CDR3 DNA is TGCAGCGTGACAACGAGCTCCTACGAGCAGTACTTC. Translating it yields CSVTTSSYEQYF. The V call is TRBV29-1, the J call TRBJ2-7; D remains ambiguous. V was trimmed by 6 bases and J by 0 bases, leaving 9 bases between them. Per germline, CDR1 SQVTM and CDR2 ANQGSEA. The CDR3 loop spans 12 amino acids.

The chain couples TRBV6-1 to TRBJ2-3; TRBD1 is a possible D gene (5 bases). V lost 2 bases and J 6 bases, leaving 9 bases between the germline ends. Germline CDR1 MNHNS, CDR2 SASEGT. The CDR3 has 13 amino acids. The DNA of the CDR3 is TGTGCCAGCAGTGAATTGGGGCGTGATACGCAGTATTTT. It yields the protein CASSELGRDTQYF.

The rearrangement joins TRBV5-4 to TRBJ2-2, with D perhaps matching TRBD2 (6 bases). The germline CDR1 and CDR2 sequences are SGHNT and YYREEE (reference sequence). The CDR3 contains 14 residues. Trimming took 4 bases from V and 0 from J, leaving 7 bases between them. CDR3 sequence (DNA): TGTGCCAGCAGCAGGGACTCGAACACCGGGGAGCTGTTTTTT. It is translated as CASSRDSNTGELFF.

This sequence joins TRBV28 and TRBJ2-5; D may correspond to TRBD1 or TRBD2 (5 bases each). CDR1 MDHEN and CDR2 SYDVKM come from the germline V gene. The V gene lost 4 bases and the J gene lost 3 bases, with 15 bases spanning the gap. This CDR3 is 15 amino acids long. CDR3 residues: CASSSHWGLEETQYF. In DNA, the CDR3 is TGTGCCAGCAGTTCCCACTGGGGGTTGGAAGAGACCCAGTACTTC.

This clone was found once. V usage is TRBV14 and J usage is TRBJ2-1; possible D gene TRBD2, 6 bases. Trimming stripped 1 base from V and 8 bases from J, with 15 bases between. Germline CDR1 SGHDN, CDR2 FVKESK. The CDR3 totals 15 residues. For the CDR3, the DNA is TGTGCCAGCAGCCAAGGGACTACCCGGGTCGATGAGCAGTTCTTC. It encodes CASSQGTTRVDEQFF.

V gene TRBV27 combines with J gene TRBJ1-1; D is possibly TRBD1 (5 bases). V dropped 3 bases and J dropped 8 bases, with 13 bases sitting between them. The CDR3 loop spans 13 amino acids. CDR1 and CDR2 from the germline V gene are MNHEY and SMNVEV (reference sequence). The chain's CDR3 is CASSFRDAGEAFF. The CDR3 DNA sequence: TGTGCCAGCAGTTTCCGGGACGCGGGGGAAGCTTTCTTT.

The rearrangement joins TRBV16 to TRBJ1-5; weak D call: TRBD1 (5 bases). Germline CDR1 KGHSY, CDR2 FQNENV. The CDR3 is 17 amino acids. V lost 2 bases to trimming and J lost 2 bases, with 16 bases between them. CDR3 amino acids: CASSQTPGRGGNQPQHF. In DNA form, the CDR3 reads TGTGCCAGCAGCCAAACTCCAGGGCGTGGGGGCAATCAGCCCCAGCATTTT.

The chain combines TRBV9 with TRBJ2-1; TRBD2 matches 12 bases. The CDR3 runs to 16 residues. V trimming: 4 bases; J trimming: 4 bases; junction bases outside the gene matches: 6. Germline V gene data show CDR1 as SGDLS and CDR2 as YYNGEE. This CDR3 is CASSPTGLAGYNEQFF. CDR3 nucleotides: TGTGCCAGCAGCCCGACAGGACTAGCGGGGTACAATGAGCAGTTCTTC.

The chain recombines TRBV6-1 with TRBJ2-1, with TRBD2 matching over 9 bases. The V and J ends lost 0 bases and 4 bases, in that order; junction bases with no gene match: 1. Germline V CDR1 and CDR2: MNHNS, SASEGT. This CDR3 has 15 residues. The CDR3 nucleotides read TGTGCCAGCAGTGAAGCCAGCGGGAGGTACAATGAGCAGTTCTTC. This translates into CASSEASGRYNEQFF.

The rearrangement uses TRBV27 and TRBJ1-5, with D perhaps matching TRBD1 (6 bases). The ends were cut back, 9 bases at V and 7 bases at J, with 13 bases in the middle. The germline gives CDR1 MNHEY, CDR2 SMNVEV (reference sequence). There are 12 residues in the CDR3. CDR3 in amino acids: CASRRGGQPQHF. The CDR3 DNA sequence: TGTGCCAGTCGTCGGGGGGGCCAGCCCCAGCATTTT.

This clone showed up just once. The chain recombines TRBV25-1 with TRBJ2-3; 12 bases align to TRBD2. This CDR3 has 17 amino acids. The J segment lost 2 bases and the V segment lost 4 bases, leaving 7 bases of the junction unmatched. Germline V gives CDR1 MGHDK, CDR2 SYGVNS. CDR3 sequence (DNA): TGTGCCAGCAGTGCGACTAGCGGGAGCGTCTCCACAGATACGCAGTATTTT. This sequence encodes CASSATSGSVSTDTQYF.

The J gene is TRBJ1-6, the V gene TRBV7-2, with 10 bases lining up with TRBD1. The junction had 7 bases not matched to a gene; V was cut back by 5 bases and J by 6 bases. This CDR3 comprises 16 residues. Germline assignment: CDR1 SGHTA and CDR2 FQGNSA. In nucleotides, the CDR3 is TGTGCCAGCAGCCTACCCGGACAGGGGGTTAATTCACCCCTCCACTTT. This gives the protein CASSLPGQGVNSPLHF. Looking up the rest from reference TRBV7-2 and TRBJ1-6 gives the full variable domain: GAGVSQSPSNKVTEKGKDVELRCDPISGHTALYWYRQSLGQGLEFLIYFQGNSAPDKSGLPSDRFSAERTGGSVSTLTIQRTQQEDSAVYLCASSLPGQGVNSPLHFGNGTRLTVT.

J is TRBJ1-5 and V is TRBV4-1; D remains ambiguous. V was trimmed by 1 base and J by 0 bases, leaving 16 bases between them. The CDR3 runs to 18 residues. The V gene's germline CDR1 is MGHRA and CDR2 YSYEKL. The CDR3 DNA reads TGCGCCAGCAGCCAAGGAGGCAGCAACTCGTATAGCAATCAGCCCCAGCATTTT. Translation: CASSQGGSNSYSNQPQHF.

This chain links TRBV13 with TRBJ2-1; unclear D gene. With 4 bases removed from V and 12 bases from J, the gap between germline ends came to 16 bases. The CDR3 is 13 residues long. The germline gives CDR1 PRHDT, CDR2 FYEKMQ (reference sequence). The CDR3 spells CASSSNPGPLQFF. In DNA form, the CDR3 reads TGTGCCAGCAGCTCAAACCCGGGCCCCTTGCAGTTCTTC.

CDR3 nucleotide sequence: TGTGCCAGCCGGAGGACAGGGCAACTAGCGGGAGCCTACGAGCAGTACTTC. This sequence encodes CASRRTGQLAGAYEQYF. The rearrangement uses TRBV27 and TRBJ2-7; 11 nucleotides line up with TRBD2. The CDR3 loop spans 17 amino acids. Germline V gene data show CDR1 as MNHEY and CDR2 as SMNVEV (reference sequence). With 8 bases clipped from V and 2 bases from J, the junction kept 14 bases outside the gene matches.

This CDR3 reads CASSVDDFSGNTIYF. DNA of the CDR3: TGTGCCAGCAGCGTAGACGACTTCTCTGGAAACACCATATATTTT. The chain combines TRBV9 with TRBJ1-3; D uncertain. Germline CDR1 and CDR2: SGDLS and YYNGEE. V lost 0 bases, J lost 0 bases, and 7 bases lay in between. This CDR3 spans 15 amino acids.

The rearrangement uses TRBV5-5 and TRBJ2-2; no clear D. The CDR3 contains 15 residues. Trimming pared 1 base from V and 0 bases from J, leaving 7 bases between. Germline-derived CDR1 and CDR2 are SGHKS and YYEKEE (reference sequence). The CDR3 region has the DNA TGTGCCAGCAGCTTGATAGGGACGAACACCGGGGAGCTGTTTTTT. The encoded protein is CASSLIGTNTGELFF.

This clone has just a few counts. This chain links TRBV9 with TRBJ2-3; D possibly matches TRBD1 or TRBD2 (6 bases each). Germline lookup yields CDR1 SGDLS and CDR2 YYNGEE. This CDR3 spans 14 amino acids. V lost 3 bases and J 5 bases, leaving 13 bases between the germline ends. This CDR3 reads CASSGLRGGDTQYF. The DNA of the CDR3 is TGTGCCAGCAGCGGACTCAGGGGAGGAGATACGCAGTATTTT.

This clone has a handful of counts. The chain has TRBV5-1 and TRBJ2-7, with D unclear. The germline CDR1 and CDR2 sequences are SGHRS and YFSETQ. The CDR3 loop spans 13 amino acids. Trimming stripped 2 bases from V and 0 bases from J, with 6 bases between. DNA of the CDR3: TGCGCCAGCAGCTTACAAAGCTCCTACGAGCAGTACTTC. Amino acid sequence: CASSLQSSYEQYF.

CDR3 nucleotide sequence: TGTGCCACCAGTCGGACAGAGGGGTTGCAAGAGACCCAGTACTTC. Translation gives CATSRTEGLQETQYF. The chain links TRBV24-1 to TRBJ2-5; tentative D call: TRBD1 (6 bases). V lost 6 bases and J lost 2, with 15 bases in between. CDR3 length: 15 residues. From germline, CDR1 is KGHDR and CDR2 SFDVKD.

The chain is built from TRBV11-2 and TRBJ2-7; TRBD1 agrees at 8 bases. The junction had 4 bases not matched to a gene; V was cut back by 2 bases and J by 1 base. CDR1 is SGHAT, CDR2 FQNNGV, per germline. The CDR3 is 15 residues long. This chain's CDR3 is CASSLSGQVSYEQYF. DNA for the CDR3: TGTGCCAGCAGCTTATCGGGACAGGTATCCTACGAGCAGTACTTC.

CDR3 loop: CASRPRTSGSSEQYF. Here the CDR3 DNA reads TGTGCCAGTAGACCCCGGACTAGCGGGAGTTCCGAGCAGTACTTC. The V call is TRBV19, the J call TRBJ2-7; TRBD2 aligns across 13 bases. CDR3 length: 15 amino acids. Per germline, CDR1 LNHDA and CDR2 SQIVND (reference sequence). The V segment lost 6 bases and the J segment 6 bases; nucleotides outside the gene matches: 8.